Shown below are 24 T cell receptor beta chains from a single sample sequenced in a study of T cell responses to AZD1222 COVID-19 vaccine. Profiled with immunoSEQ multiplex PCR; TCRdb holds only in-frame clones, not every one. The repertoire has 100,000 to 150,000 clones, about 90% of them found once; the top ten carry almost 5.5%. The material sequenced was peripheral blood, taken on day 0 of AZD1222 vaccination. These receptors all come from an adult in good health.

This chain uses TRBV13 with TRBJ1-6; 7 bases fit TRBD1. CDR1 and CDR2 from the germline V gene are PRHDT and FYEKMQ (reference sequence). This CDR3 has 16 residues. Germline trimming cut 6 bases from V and 2 bases from J; bases unmatched to any gene: 7. CDR3 protein: CASRQQGSAYNSPLHF. The CDR3 DNA sequence: TGTGCCAGCAGACAACAGGGGAGCGCCTATAATTCACCCCTCCACTTT. The full variable domain, with the rest looked up from reference TRBV13 and TRBJ1-6, is AAGVIQSPRHLIKEKRETATLKCYPIPRHDTVYWYQQGPGQDPQFLISFYEKMQSDKGSIPDRFSAQQFSDYHSELNMSSLELGDSALYFCASRQQGSAYNSPLHFGNGTRLTVT.

V usage is TRBV6-6 and J usage is TRBJ2-7; D not resolved. From germline, CDR1 is MNHNY and CDR2 SVGAGI (reference sequence). This CDR3 region has 15 residues. V was pared by 6 bases and J by 0 bases, with 15 bases between. CDR3 nucleotides: TGTGCCAGCAGCTCCAACCCGAGGAGCTCCTACGAGCAGTACTTC. It translates to CASSSNPRSSYEQYF.

In DNA, the CDR3 is TGTGCCAGCAGCACCGTTCTTGACACTGAAGCTTTCTTT. Translating gives CASSTVLDTEAFF. The V and J genes are TRBV7-8 and TRBJ1-1; D is ambiguous. The CDR3 loop spans 13 amino acids. V dropped 5 bases and J dropped 3 bases, with 10 bases sitting between them. The V gene's germline CDR1 is SGHVS and CDR2 FQNEAQ. Full variable domain (missing parts from reference TRBV7-8 and TRBJ1-1): GAGVSQSPRYKVAKRGQDVALRCDPISGHVSLFWYQQALGQGPEFLTYFQNEAQLDKSGLPSDRFFAERPEGSVSTLKIQRTQQEDSAVYLCASSTVLDTEAFFGQGTRLTVV.

The chain couples TRBV6-5 to TRBJ1-1; D possibly corresponds to TRBD1 (5 bases). The germline gives CDR1 MNHEY, CDR2 SVGAGI. This CDR3 comprises 15 residues. With 5 bases removed from V and 0 bases from J, the gap between germline ends came to 13 bases. The CDR3 is CASSRRDRLNTEAFF. The CDR3 coding sequence is TGTGCCAGCAGTCGACGAGACAGACTGAACACTGAAGCTTTCTTT.

This CDR3 is CASSLGDRAGNEQFF. The CDR3 DNA reads as TGCGCCAGCAGCTTGGGGGACAGGGCTGGCAATGAGCAGTTCTTC. V and J are TRBV5-1 and TRBJ2-1; 9 bases agree with TRBD1. CDR3 length equals 15 residues. Losses at the gene ends were 0 bases for V and 6 bases for J; bases not matched to a gene: 4. CDR1 SGHRS and CDR2 YFSETQ come from the germline V gene.

The rearrangement joins TRBV29-1 to TRBJ1-1; no firm D call. V lost 4 bases and J lost 3, with 18 bases in between. The CDR3 totals 15 residues. CDR1 SQVTM and CDR2 ANQGSEA come from the germline V gene. The CDR3 region is CSVGSSRSWDTEAFF. CDR3 DNA: TGCAGCGTTGGGTCCTCTCGAAGTTGGGACACTGAAGCTTTCTTT.

V gene TRBV28 combines with J gene TRBJ1-2; D gene ambiguous. The length of the CDR3 is 11 residues. Germline V lookup: CDR1 MDHEN, CDR2 SYDVKM. V was cut by 7 bases and J by 5 bases, with 8 bases left in between. CDR3 region: CASILEYGYTF. As DNA, the CDR3 is TGTGCCAGCATCTTAGAGTATGGCTACACCTTC.

The chain combines TRBV11-2 with TRBJ2-6, with D possibly matching TRBD2 (6 bases). The CDR3 is made up of 14 amino acids. With 5 bases removed from V and 1 base from J, the gap between germline ends came to 6 bases. The germline V gene encodes CDR1 SGHAT and CDR2 FQNNGV. The CDR3 spells CASSRGSGANVLTF. For the CDR3, the DNA is TGTGCCAGCAGCCGGGGGTCTGGGGCCAACGTCCTGACTTTC.

This clone was seen a few times. V and J are TRBV9 and TRBJ2-3; D unresolved. Trimming took off 0 bases at V and 2 bases at J, with 10 bases between the two ends. This CDR3 has 15 amino acids. The germline V gene has CDR1 SGDLS and CDR2 YYNGEE. The CDR3 nucleotides are TGTGCCAGCAGCGTAGGGCTGGAAATCACAGATACGCAGTATTTT. This encodes CASSVGLEITDTQYF.

The chain couples TRBV9 to TRBJ1-2; possibly TRBD1 for D (6 bases). V was cut by 2 bases and J by 0 bases, with 14 bases left in between. This CDR3 has 16 amino acids. Germline CDR1 SGDLS, CDR2 YYNGEE. The CDR3 DNA follows: TGTGCCAGCAGCGTTGTACGACAGGATGCTAACTATGGCTACACCTTC. This encodes CASSVVRQDANYGYTF.

The chain is built from TRBV20-1 and TRBJ1-1; possibly TRBD1 for D (6 bases). This CDR3 is built from 8 residues. Germline V gene lookup returns CDR1 DFQATT and CDR2 SNEGSKA (reference sequence). CDR3 sequence: CKTGKAFF. The CDR3 DNA reads as TGCAAGACAGGTAAAGCTTTCTTT.

This chain links TRBV28 with TRBJ1-3, with D unclear. Per the germline V gene, CDR1 is MDHEN and CDR2 is SYDVKM. This CDR3 region has 12 residues. The V end lost 8 bases, the J end lost 0 bases, and 5 bases lay between the germline ends. The CDR3 region has the DNA TGTGCCAGCGGAGTCTCTGGAAACACCATATATTTT. This gives the protein CASGVSGNTIYF.

The genes are TRBV7-9 and TRBJ2-2; a weak D match, TRBD1 (8 bases). The CDR3 is 18 residues long. The ends were cut back, 4 bases at V and 0 bases at J, with 18 bases in the middle. Germline lookup yields CDR1 SEHNR and CDR2 FQNEAQ (reference sequence). CDR3 nucleotides: TGTGCCAGCAGCTCAGTGACAGGGGACTACTCGAACACCGGGGAGCTGTTTTTT. Its translation: CASSSVTGDYSNTGELFF.

The J gene is TRBJ2-1, the V gene TRBV5-4, with D perhaps matching TRBD2 (6 bases). The CDR3 has 17 amino acids. The V gene lost 2 bases and the J gene lost 7 bases, with 22 bases spanning the gap. Germline V gives CDR1 SGHNT, CDR2 YYREEE (reference sequence). The CDR3 loop is CASSLSPDSFSGNEQFF. CDR3 DNA: TGTGCCAGCAGCTTATCTCCCGATTCCTTCAGCGGGAATGAGCAGTTCTTC.

This clone occurred a few times. The genes are TRBV6-5 and TRBJ2-1, with D uncertain. Trimming cost V 8 bases and J 0 bases, with 14 bases left between them. The CDR3 consists of 15 residues. Germline V CDR1 and CDR2: MNHEY, SVGAGI. DNA of the CDR3: TGTGCCAGCTCTGACGGGCTGAGCTCCTACAATGAGCAGTTCTTC. Translated: CASSDGLSSYNEQFF.

The J gene is TRBJ1-6, the V gene TRBV19; D call uncertain. V lost 6 bases and J lost 9, with 12 bases in between. Germline values: CDR1 LNHDA, CDR2 SQIVND (reference sequence). The CDR3 length is 13 residues. This chain's CDR3 is CASSPRSTSPLHF. The CDR3 DNA follows: TGTGCCAGTAGCCCTCGAAGCACTTCACCCCTCCACTTT.

The V and J genes are TRBV27 and TRBJ1-1, with D tentatively TRBD1 (5 bases). The length of the CDR3 is 14 residues. Trimming cost V 5 bases and J 0 bases, with 10 bases left between them. Germline CDR1 reads MNHEY; CDR2 reads SMNVEV (reference sequence). CDR3 loop: CASSPTVMNTEAFF. CDR3 nucleotide sequence: TGTGCCAGCAGTCCGACAGTCATGAACACTGAAGCTTTCTTT.

V usage is TRBV9 and J usage is TRBJ1-1; 10 nucleotides agree with TRBD1. The CDR3 sequence is 13 residues long. J lost 9 bases, V lost 4 bases, and 6 bases had no gene match. Germline values: CDR1 SGDLS, CDR2 YYNGEE. As DNA, the CDR3 is TGTGCCAGCAGCTTGACAGGGGGCGAAAAAGCTTTCTTT. Translating gives CASSLTGGEKAFF.

J is TRBJ2-1 and V is TRBV6-5, with TRBD2 identical over 9 bases. CDR3 size: 14 residues. V lost 3 bases to trimming and J lost 7 bases; unmatched junction nucleotides: 4. Germline CDR1 is MNHEY and CDR2 is SVGAGI. The CDR3 DNA is TGTGCCAGCAGTTATAGCGGGAGATCGAATGAGCAGTTCTTC. Translated, it gives CASSYSGRSNEQFF.

The gene calls are TRBV28 and TRBJ2-3; 9 bases agree with TRBD1. V lost 4 bases to trimming and J lost 4 bases; unmatched junction nucleotides: 9. This CDR3 spans 16 amino acids. Germline V gives CDR1 MDHEN, CDR2 SYDVKM. The DNA for the CDR3 is TGTGCCAGCAGTTCCACCGGGACAGGGCTCGCAGATACGCAGTATTTT. It encodes CASSSTGTGLADTQYF.

The gene calls are TRBV5-1 and TRBJ2-7; perhaps TRBD2 as D (5 bases). CDR1 is SGHRS and CDR2 is YFSETQ in the germline V gene. Trimming removed 4 bases at V and 5 bases at J, with 22 bases between. The CDR3 contains 16 residues. This CDR3 reads CASSPGFGERVNEQYF. For the CDR3, the DNA is TGCGCCAGCAGCCCTGGATTCGGCGAGAGGGTGAACGAGCAGTACTTC.

This chain links TRBV19 with TRBJ1-1; TRBD1 matches 8 bases. CDR3 length: 14 residues. The J segment lost 8 bases and the V segment lost 8 bases, leaving 13 bases of the junction unmatched. Germline V gene sequence: CDR1 LNHDA, CDR2 SQIVND (reference sequence). CDR3 region: CASLLRGPPPEAFF. The CDR3 nucleotides read TGTGCCAGTCTCCTCAGGGGGCCCCCTCCCGAAGCTTTCTTT.

This chain uses TRBV20-1 with TRBJ2-3; D is perhaps TRBD1 (5 bases). Trimming shortened V by 3 bases and J by 2 bases, and 15 bases separated the two germline ends. Germline CDR1 is DFQATT and CDR2 is SNEGSKA (reference sequence). The CDR3 sequence is 15 residues long. The CDR3 sequence: CSASETVDFTDTQYF. CDR3 nucleotide sequence: TGCAGTGCTAGTGAGACAGTAGATTTCACAGATACGCAGTATTTT.

V is TRBV5-1 and J is TRBJ1-2, with D hard to call. Germline V gene lookup returns CDR1 SGHRS and CDR2 YFSETQ. This CDR3 has 16 residues. V dropped 0 bases and J dropped 2 bases, with 14 bases sitting between them. The CDR3 region has the DNA TGCGCCAGCAGCTTGGAGTCCGTGGAAAAAAACTATGGCTACACCTTC. It encodes CASSLESVEKNYGYTF.